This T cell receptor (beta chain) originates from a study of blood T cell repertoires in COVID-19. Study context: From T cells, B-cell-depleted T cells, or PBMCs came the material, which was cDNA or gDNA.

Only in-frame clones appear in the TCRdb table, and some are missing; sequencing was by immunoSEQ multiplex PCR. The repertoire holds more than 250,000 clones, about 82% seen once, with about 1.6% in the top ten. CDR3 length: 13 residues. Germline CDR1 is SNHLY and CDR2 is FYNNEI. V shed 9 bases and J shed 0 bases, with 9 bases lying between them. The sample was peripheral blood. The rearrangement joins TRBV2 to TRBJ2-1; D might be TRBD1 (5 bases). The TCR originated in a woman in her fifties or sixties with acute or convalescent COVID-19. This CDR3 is CASKTVSYNEQFF. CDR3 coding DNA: TGTGCCAGTAAGACAGTCTCCTACAATGAGCAGTTCTTC.